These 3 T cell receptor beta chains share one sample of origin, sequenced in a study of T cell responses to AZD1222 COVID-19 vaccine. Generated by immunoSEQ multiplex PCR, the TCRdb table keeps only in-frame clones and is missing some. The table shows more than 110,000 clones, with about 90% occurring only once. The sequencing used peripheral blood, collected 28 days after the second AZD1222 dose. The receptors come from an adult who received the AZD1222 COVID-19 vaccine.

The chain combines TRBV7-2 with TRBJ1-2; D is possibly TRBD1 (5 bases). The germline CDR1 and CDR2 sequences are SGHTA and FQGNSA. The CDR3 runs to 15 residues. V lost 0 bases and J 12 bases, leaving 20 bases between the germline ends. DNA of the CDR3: TGTGCCAGCAGCTTAGCGACAGAAGTCCCCATTTCTCACACCTTC. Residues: CASSLATEVPISHTF.

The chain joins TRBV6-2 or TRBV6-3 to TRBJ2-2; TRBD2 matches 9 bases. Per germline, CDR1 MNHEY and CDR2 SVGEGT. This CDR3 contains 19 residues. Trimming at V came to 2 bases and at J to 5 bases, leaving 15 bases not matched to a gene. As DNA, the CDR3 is TGTGCCAGCAGTTACCCAACCGATCTAGCGGGGAGCGGAACCGGGGAGCTGTTTTTT. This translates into CASSYPTDLAGSGTGELFF.

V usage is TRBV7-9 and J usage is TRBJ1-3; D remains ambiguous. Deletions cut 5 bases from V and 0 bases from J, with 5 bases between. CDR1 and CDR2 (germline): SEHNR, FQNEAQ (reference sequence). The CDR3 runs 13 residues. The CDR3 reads CASSPDSGNTIYF. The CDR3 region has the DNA TGTGCCAGCAGCCCGGACTCTGGAAACACCATATATTTT.